The present entry profiles one TCR beta chain with its context. MiXCR was run by TCRdb on the RT-PCR reads, yielding one entry per CDR3 protein. The sample lists 650,000 to 800,000 distinct CDR3 sequences, around 14% occurring once. Germline V CDR1 and CDR2: SGHRS, YFSETQ. Trimming shortened V by 0 bases and J by 3 bases, and 9 bases separated the two germline ends. The CDR3 length is 14 residues. The genes are TRBV5-1 and TRBJ1-1, with D hard to call. This TCR was recovered from a female donor in good health, serving as a healthy control. The material sequenced was memory CD4+ T cells from blood. The chain's CDR3 is CASSLDGLDTEAFF. As DNA, the CDR3 is TGCGCCAGCAGCTTGGATGGGCTCGACACTGAAGCTTTCTTT.